These T cell receptor beta chains were read from a single sample in a study of T cell changes during pregnancy in multiple sclerosis. TCRdb keeps only in-frame clones here, not all; method: immunoSEQ multiplex PCR. The data contain about 51,000 clones, 85% to 95% of them seen just once; the ten biggest clones take up 0.55% to 0.75%. The sample was CD4+ T cells from peripheral blood mononuclear cells, taken in the second trimester of pregnancy. The receptor source for this set is a female donor with multiple sclerosis, enrolled in a pregnancy study. CDR3s include the opening cysteine and the closing phenylalanine or tryptophan. D genes are given only for firm matches. Rows give clone size only sometimes, using once, few, many, or a class for an expanded clone.

size,V,J,D,CDR3,DNA
-,TRBV25-1,TRBJ1-2,-,CASSDLNRDYTF,TGTGCCAGCAGTGACCTGAACAGGGACTACACCTTC
-,TRBV7-9,TRBJ1-2,TRBD1,CASSQGTGGVGNYGYTF,TGTGCCAGCAGCCAGGGGACAGGGGGTGTTGGTAACTATGGCTACACCTTC
-,TRBV6-1,TRBJ2-3,TRBD2,CASVTSASTDTQYF,TGTGCCAGCGTGACTAGCGCAAGCACAGATACGCAGTATTTT
-,TRBV7-9,TRBJ2-2,TRBD1,CASSLVGQGNFGELFF,TGTGCCAGCAGCTTAGTTGGACAGGGGAATTTCGGGGAGCTGTTTTTT
-,TRBV4-3,TRBJ1-4,-,CASSQHRVSGDEKLFF,TGCGCCAGCAGCCAACACAGGGTTTCGGGTGATGAAAAACTGTTTTTT
-,TRBV7-9,TRBJ2-3,TRBD2,CASSFRGVGDTQYF,TGTGCCAGCAGCTTTCGGGGGGTAGGAGATACGCAGTATTTT
-,TRBV29-1,TRBJ1-2,-,CSVERDNYGYTF,TGCAGCGTTGAAAGAGATAACTATGGCTACACCTTC
-,TRBV7-3,TRBJ1-6,-,CASSLTLRGISPLHF,TGTGCCAGCAGCTTAACGTTGCGGGGAATCTCACCCCTCCACTTT
-,TRBV5-1,TRBJ2-7,-,CASSLFAGASYEQYF,TGCGCCAGCAGCTTGTTTGCGGGGGCCTCCTACGAGCAGTACTTC
-,TRBV9,TRBJ2-1,TRBD2,CASSGPGLAYNEQFF,TGTGCCAGCAGCGGTCCGGGACTAGCATACAATGAGCAGTTCTTC
-,TRBV7-2,TRBJ1-6,-,CASSFGANNSPLHF,TGTGCCAGCAGCTTCGGTGCCAATAATTCACCCCTCCACTTT
-,TRBV6-6,TRBJ1-4,TRBD1,CASSTDRIVRGEKLFF,TGTGCCAGCAGTACGGACAGGATAGTAAGGGGTGAAAAACTGTTTTTT
once,TRBV6-5,TRBJ1-2,-,CASSYVRGNYGYTF,TGTGCCAGCAGTTACGTAAGGGGGAACTATGGCTACACCTTC
-,TRBV5-1,TRBJ2-4,-,CASSLDRAQNIQYF,TGCGCCAGCAGCTTGGACAGGGCACAAAACATTCAGTACTTC
-,TRBV18,TRBJ2-6,TRBD2,CASSPLAALTGANVLTF,TGTGCCAGCTCACCCCTAGCGGCCCTAACCGGGGCCAACGTCCTGACTTTC
-,TRBV19,TRBJ1-1,TRBD1,CASSIKGTGMMNTEAFF,TGTGCCAGTAGTATCAAGGGGACAGGGATGATGAACACTGAAGCTTTCTTT